This T cell receptor (beta chain) appears in the sequencing data of a study of Graves' ophthalmopathy and Graves' hyperthyroidism. RNA transcripts provided the template for amplifying TCR beta CDR3 regions. HTBI primers served in a first-round RT-PCR, which a second-round multiplex PCR followed. Each CDR3 protein is one row after TCRdb ran MiXCR on the multiplex PCR reads. The sample consists of around 660,000 distinct CDR3 sequences, about two fifths of them appearing once. V lost 5 bases and J lost 2, with 12 bases in between. This CDR3 has 14 amino acids. CDR1 WSHSY and CDR2 SAAADI come from the germline V gene. Moderate-to-severe activity, CAS ≥3, NOSPECS ≥4 and duration under 3 months were recorded for donors with ophthalmopathy.

Material for sequencing was peripheral blood. The TCR sequence derives from an adult man with Graves' ophthalmopathy. The chain couples TRBV10-2 to TRBJ1-1; D perhaps matches TRBD1 (6 bases). The CDR3 sequence: CASSSGAANTEAFF. The DNA of the CDR3 is TGCGCCAGCAGTTCAGGGGCCGCTAACACTGAAGCTTTCTTT.